The following is a TCR beta chain sequence with its context. The data belong to a study of blood T cell repertoires in COVID-19. Study overall: The samples span acute and convalescent COVID-19 from the United States, Italy and Spain. Nucleic acid was either cDNA or gDNA, and it came from T cells, B-cell-depleted T cells, or PBMCs.

Seattle researchers signed up patients amid active infection and tracked them longitudinally. The germline V gene encodes CDR1 SGDLS and CDR2 YYNGEE. The V gene lost 3 bases and the J gene lost 3 bases, with 16 bases spanning the gap. The CDR3 spans 15 residues. In the study's own analysis: Nucleated cell number was recorded as an estimate derived from reference gene primer amplification. Here immunoSEQ multiplex PCR was the method, and the copy in TCRdb shows in-frame clones only, minus some. The V and J calls and the clone size are those of that table, but D and trimming were determined from the DNA. The sample shows about 350,000 clones, 87% of them seen only once.

The chain couples TRBV9 to TRBJ2-7; perhaps TRBD1 as D (6 bases). The TCR was taken from a man younger than 45 with COVID-19, enrolled during active disease. Input material: peripheral blood. CDR3 sequence: CASSGGEGQSYEQYF. The CDR3 region has the DNA TGTGCCAGCAGCGGAGGAGAAGGACAGAGCTACGAGCAGTACTTC.